Listed below are T cell receptor beta chains from one sample, sequenced in a study of cytomegalovirus exposure and HLA in healthy donors. The repertoire was sequenced with immunoSEQ multiplex PCR; TCRdb's copy has only in-frame clones and lacks some. Of under 200,000 clones listed, roughly 79% are singletons. Input material: PBMCs. The receptors derive from a middle-aged man in good health and CMV-seronegative. CDR3s include the opening cysteine and the closing phenylalanine or tryptophan. The D gene is left open where the match is weak. Clone size is given for some rows only: seen once, a few or many times, or a class if the clone is expanded.

d_gene,abundance,v_gene,j_gene,CDR3nt,CDR3aa
.,few,TRBV30,TRBJ1-1,TGTGCCTGGACTACAGGGTCATGGTCTGAAGCTTTCTTT,CAWTTGSWSEAFF
.,.,TRBV11-2,TRBJ2-1,TGTGCCAGCAGCTTAGGGTGGAGGGCGTTCTTC,CASSLGWRAFF
.,.,TRBV2,TRBJ2-3,TGTGCCAAAGGGGGGGCTAGCGGCACAGATACGCAGTATTTT,CAKGGASGTDTQYF
.,few,TRBV11-3,TRBJ2-5,TGTGCCAGCAGCTTTGGCAGGGCTGGGACCCAGTACTTC,CASSFGRAGTQYF
.,.,TRBV7-9,TRBJ2-1,TGTTCCAGCAGCTTACTGGTTGCGGTCCCAGCAGACAATGAGCAGTTCTTC,CSSSLLVAVPADNEQFF
.,.,TRBV18,TRBJ1-2,TGTGCCAGCTCACCCGCCGGCAGGGCAAGCTATGGCTACACCTTC,CASSPAGRASYGYTF
.,.,TRBV7-2,TRBJ2-2,TGTGCCAGCCCGACCAGGGCCGGGGAGCTGTTTTTT,CASPTRAGELFF
.,.,TRBV2,TRBJ1-1,TGTGCCAGCATCCCGGTCCGTGACACTGAAGCTTTCTTT,CASIPVRDTEAFF
.,.,TRBV7-9,TRBJ2-6,TGTGCCAGCAGCCCTGCGGGGGCCAACGTCCTGACTTTC,CASSPAGANVLTF
.,.,TRBV21-1,TRBJ1-5,TGTGCCAGCAGCAAAGGGGCGGGGGCGCCTAGCAATCAGCCCCAGCATTTT,CASSKGAGAPSNQPQHF
.,.,TRBV25-1,TRBJ2-7,TGTGCCAGCAGTAACCTGGGGAGCTCCTACGAGCAGTACTTC,CASSNLGSSYEQYF
.,.,TRBV6-6,TRBJ2-7,TGTGCCAGCATGGTTGGTAGCGGCTACGAGCAGTACTTC,CASMVGSGYEQYF
.,once,TRBV6-5,TRBJ1-2,TGTGCCAGCACCTCAACGGGGGGTAGCTATGGCTACACCTTC,CASTSTGGSYGYTF
.,.,TRBV6-5,TRBJ2-1,TGTGCCAGCAGTTACTCGGCACCGTACAATGAGCAGTTCTTC,CASSYSAPYNEQFF
TRBD2,.,TRBV2,TRBJ2-3,TGTGCCAGCAGTGGACTAGCGGGAGTGACAGATACGCAGTATTTT,CASSGLAGVTDTQYF
.,.,TRBV30,TRBJ2-5,TGTGCCTGGAGCCCACAGACTAGATTATACCAAGAGACCCAGTACTTC,CAWSPQTRLYQETQYF
TRBD2,.,TRBV28,TRBJ2-1,TGTGCCAGCATTCTAGCGGGGCAGGGGGACAATGAGCAGTTCTTC,CASILAGQGDNEQFF
.,.,TRBV7-3,TRBJ2-7,TGTGCCAGCAGCCCTGGAAGGGGAAAGGGAGGCTACGAGCAGTACTTC,CASSPGRGKGGYEQYF
TRBD1,.,TRBV19,TRBJ2-5,TGTGCCAGTAGTGTCAACCGGGACAGGGGGCGCCAAGAGACCCAGTACTTC,CASSVNRDRGRQETQYF
TRBD2,.,TRBV5-1,TRBJ2-4,TGCGCCAGCAGCCTAGGACTAGCGGGAGTGGCCAAAAACATTCAGTACTTC,CASSLGLAGVAKNIQYF
TRBD1,.,TRBV5-6,TRBJ1-1,TGTGCCAGCAGCTTCGGGACAGCTGAAGCTTTCTTT,CASSFGTAEAFF
.,once,TRBV6-5,TRBJ2-1,TGTGCCAGCAGTCCATCGGGGTTCCCTAGGCATGAGCAGTTCTTC,CASSPSGFPRHEQFF
TRBD2,.,TRBV30,TRBJ2-3,TGTGCCTGGGTAGCGGGAGGGCTCACAGATACGCAGTATTTT,CAWVAGGLTDTQYF
TRBD1,.,TRBV2,TRBJ2-5,TGTGCCAGCAGCTGGGGGCAGTCTGGGACAGGGGAAGAGACCCAGTACTTC,CASSWGQSGTGEETQYF
.,.,TRBV28,TRBJ1-1,TGTGCCAGCAGGTCCGGGGGATTCGGCCTGAACACTGAAGCTTTCTTT,CASRSGGFGLNTEAFF
.,few,TRBV6-1,TRBJ2-3,TGTGCCAGCCGGACAGGGAGGGGGGACACAGATACGCAGTATTTT,CASRTGRGDTDTQYF
TRBD1,.,TRBV27,TRBJ2-7,TGTGCCAGCAGGGACAGGGGTCTCGAGCAGTACTTC,CASRDRGLEQYF